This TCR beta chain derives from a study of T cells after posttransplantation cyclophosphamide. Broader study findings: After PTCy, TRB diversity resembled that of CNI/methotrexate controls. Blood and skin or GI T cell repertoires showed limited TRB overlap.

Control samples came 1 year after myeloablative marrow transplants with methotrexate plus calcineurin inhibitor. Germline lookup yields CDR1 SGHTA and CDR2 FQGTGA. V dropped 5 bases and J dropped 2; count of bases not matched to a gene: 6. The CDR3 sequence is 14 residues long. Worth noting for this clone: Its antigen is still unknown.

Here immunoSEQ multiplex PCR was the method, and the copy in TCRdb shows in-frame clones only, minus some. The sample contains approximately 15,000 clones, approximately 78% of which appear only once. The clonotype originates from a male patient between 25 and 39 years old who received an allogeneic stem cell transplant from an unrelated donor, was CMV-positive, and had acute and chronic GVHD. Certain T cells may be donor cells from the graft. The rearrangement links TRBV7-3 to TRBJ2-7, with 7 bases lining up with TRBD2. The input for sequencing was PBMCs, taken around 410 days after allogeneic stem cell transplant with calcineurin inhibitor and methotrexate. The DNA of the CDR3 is TGTGCCAGCAGCCCCAGGGAGGGAGCCTACGAGCAGTACTTC. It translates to CASSPREGAYEQYF. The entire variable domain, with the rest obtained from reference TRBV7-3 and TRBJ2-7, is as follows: GAGVSQTPSNKVTEKGKYVELRCDPISGHTALYWYRQSLGQGPEFLIYFQGTGAADDSGLPNDRFFAVRPEGSVSTLKIQRTERGDSAVYLCASSPREGAYEQYFGPGTRLTVT.